The rows below give T cell receptor beta chains drawn from one sample of a study of regulatory T cells in long-lasting Graves disease. TCRdb processed the multiplex PCR reads anew with MiXCR; each CDR3 protein has one entry. Of about 530,000 distinct CDR3 sequences listed, about 16% are singletons. These same records also appear under a second study, on T cells in Graves' hyperthyroidism and ophthalmopathy.

This specimen was peripheral blood mononuclear cells (PBMCs), taken at new diagnosis, from a patient treated with antithyroid drugs. The receptors derive from a woman aged 35-65 years with Graves disease. CDR3s include the opening cysteine and the closing phenylalanine or tryptophan. A D gene is named only where the DNA matches it firmly. Where a row states a size, it is once, few, many or the class of an expanded clone; other rows omit it.

TRBJ1-5 | many | - | TRBV5-1 | CASSSGQFNEPQHF | TGCGCCAGCAGCTCGGGACAATTCAACGAGCCCCAGCATTTT
TRBJ1-5 | many | - | TRBV2 | CASSSASSNQPQHF | TGTGCCAGCAGTTCAGCCAGTAGCAATCAGCCCCAGCATTTT
TRBJ2-2 | - | - | TRBV6-1 | CASSSRPGTGNTGELFF | TGTGCCAGCTCCTCTCGCCCCGGGACCGGGAACACCGGGGAGCTGTTTTTT
TRBJ2-2 | many | - | TRBV5-1 | CASSLWDTGELFF | TGCGCCAGCAGCTTGTGGGACACCGGGGAGCTGTTTTTT
TRBJ1-5 | - | TRBD1 | TRBV20-1 | CSATALGQGAASNQPQHF | TGCAGTGCAACGGCCTTGGGACAGGGGGCCGCTAGCAATCAGCCCCAGCATTTT
TRBJ2-3 | many | TRBD2 | TRBV5-1 | CASSLLSGGKSTDTQYF | TGCGCCAGCAGCTTGTTGAGCGGGGGAAAGAGCACAGATACGCAGTATTTT
TRBJ1-6 | - | - | TRBV5-5 | CASSSGTTNSPLHF | TGTGCCAGCAGTTCCGGGACGACGAATTCACCCCTCCACTTT
TRBJ2-4 | - | - | TRBV12-3/TRBV12-4 | CASSFRSWGKNIQYF | TGTGCCAGCAGTTTCCGGTCCTGGGGCAAAAACATTCAGTACTTC
TRBJ1-4 | many | - | TRBV12-3/TRBV12-4 | CASSVPGVRSEKLFF | TGTGCCAGCAGTGTCCCAGGGGTACGGAGTGAAAAACTGTTTTTT
TRBJ2-7 | many | - | TRBV20-1 | CSARDATPSSYEQYF | TGCAGTGCTAGAGACGCGACACCGAGCTCCTACGAGCAGTACTTC
TRBJ2-7 | - | - | TRBV6-1 | CASSKIQGTLYEQYF | TGTGCCAGCAGTAAAATACAGGGAACCCTCTACGAGCAGTACTTC
TRBJ2-7 | many | - | TRBV24-1 | CATSDSSGYSYEQYF | TGTGCCACCAGTGATTCGTCCGGCTACTCCTACGAGCAGTACTTC
TRBJ1-5 | many | TRBD1 | TRBV30 | CACGTGLEQPQHF | TGTGCCTGCGGGACAGGTCTAGAACAGCCCCAGCATTTT
TRBJ1-2 | - | - | TRBV6-2/TRBV6-3 | CASSQDRSQDYGYTF | TGTGCCAGCAGTCAGGACCGATCCCAAGACTATGGCTACACCTTC
TRBJ1-1 | - | TRBD1 | TRBV19 | CASRAAGQVNTEAFF | TGTGCCAGTAGGGCCGCGGGACAGGTGAACACTGAAGCTTTCTTT